This T cell receptor beta chain appears in the sequencing data of a study of shared clonotypes between healthy human individuals (dated by TCRdb to 2018 to 2020). About the investigation overall: A few men and a couple of women, aged 18 to 49 years, made up the cohort. To increase sequencing depth and limit assay-specific biases, different laboratories used diverse techniques to prepare libraries and sequence TCR repertoires. Each donor's leukapheresis produced roughly between roughly 0.9 and 8.9 billion PBMCs. For each donor, three plates each were used for CD4 naive and CD4 memory, two plates were used for CD8 naive, and one plate was used for CD8 memory. Blood TCR repertoires of 5 or 6 healthy adults were deeply sequenced to estimate repertoire size and the extent of clonotype sharing between individuals.

Turning to this clone: Its antigen remains unidentified. It has no much larger one-base neighbor in the sample; base qualities were not kept.

Overall study results and their limits: Because the study included only a small number of donors, the genetic and exposure-history diversity represented was limited. Larger estimated clonotype richness was generally found for naive subsets than for memory subsets. Even with the large sequencing depth, rarefaction of the sorted-subset datasets indicated that sequencing was incomplete. Across several donors, about 5% of naive CD4, 3% to 3.5% of naive CD8, approximately 2.5% of memory CD4, and roughly 0.41% of memory CD8 clonotypes were shared. Sampling was limited to blood, and TCR repertoires in tissue likely differ from TCR repertoires in blood. Pairwise subsampling led to the expectation that sequencing depth would affect the degree of clonotype sharing among donors. Compared with non-shared clonotypes, clonotypes shared by all four sorted-subset donors had higher generation probabilities.

Between the V and J ends, shortened by 3 bases and 0 bases respectively, the junction contains 8 bases. CDR1 MNHEY and CDR2 SVGAGI were looked up in the germline V gene. The CDR3, from cysteine to phenylalanine, totals 15 residues. The retained sequence is limited to the CDR3, 45 bases, with the frame set at the first base. TCR CDR3 regions were amplified from genomic DNA by multiplex PCR using the deep immunoSEQ assay. Extracted genomic DNA from each cell subset was spread evenly across all wells of several immunoSEQ 96-well plates, with each plate serving as a replicate. Each replicate PCR for sorted subsets received about 220 ng genomic DNA, equal to tens of thousands of T cell genomes. Purified libraries were quantified with a Qubit 3.0 fluorometer, sized on a Bioanalyzer 2100, and re-quantified with the KAPA Library Quantification kit. Every immunoSEQ 96-well plate was sequenced on a dedicated single-read 150-cycle Illumina NextSeq 550 flow cell. As for the original processing: Because the immunoSEQ output held only junctional sequences and lacked quality scores, the filtering could not match the filtering applied to full-length reads. Sequences were annotated with PyIR, a Python wrapper for IgBLAST v1.9, and V/J genes and CDR3 were assigned using IMGT germline references. Any read was removed if the V/J assignment was weak (E-value above 1e-6), the CDR3 was missing, or the read contained stop codons, out-of-frame junctions, or ambiguous translated residues. A V3J clonotype was defined by an identical inferred V gene, J gene, and CDR3 amino acid sequence. To compute the percentage overlap between repertoires, the number of shared unique clonotypes was divided by the size of the smaller repertoire. Repertoire richness was assessed with RTK rarefaction, the Chao1 estimator, and Recon v2.1 estimates of unobserved clonotypes. Generation probabilities were computed with OLGA for all TCRbeta clonotypes obtained by the gDNA method from four donors. The table was pulled from immuneACCESS by TCRdb, which kept in-frame rearrangements only. Such tables lose some clones; where checked, under half of the loss comes from unresolved V genes, and the rest has no known cause. V and J calls and clone size are copied from that table; D and trimming were computed from the DNA. In all, the sample holds some 2,000,000 clones, and approximately 95% of those were seen once. The ten top clones hold 0.1% to 0.15% of the sample.

Donors were healthy HIV-negative adults with no recently reported acute infections or vaccinations. Only Caucasian adults living in Nashville, Tennessee, USA were represented among the donors. CD4+ T cells were enriched by magnetic negative selection, after which naive cells were positively selected on CD45RA and the negative fraction was taken as the memory subset. Blood was collected by leukapheresis, and PBMCs were isolated by Ficoll-Histopaque density gradient centrifugation and then cryopreserved in liquid nitrogen vapor phase. Analytical flow cytometry was used to check the purity and quantity of each magnetically sorted T cell population. Genomic DNA was isolated from each sorted fraction and quantified by UV absorbance on a Nanodrop 2000c.

This sequence originates from a young man in good health. The sequenced material came from naive CD4+ T cells sorted from blood. The cell subset or site label for this specimen denotes: CD45RA+ positively selected. The V and J segments used are TRBV6-5 and TRBJ2-2; a confident D gene designation cannot be given. The CDR3 region reads CASSYGGTNTGELFF. The nucleotide sequence is given as TGTGCCAGCAGTTATGGCGGAACGAACACCGGGGAGCTGTTTTTT.